These 20 T cell receptor beta chains were all obtained from the same sample, sequenced in a study of CD8+CD57+ T cells in acquired aplastic anemia. Genomic DNA was employed as the template in profiling TCR beta VDJ and CDR3. TCRdb itself ran the reads through MiXCR, one entry per CDR3 protein. Of some 150,000 distinct CDR3 sequences listed, 41% are singletons. The sample was sorted CD4+, CD8+, or CD8+CD57+ T cells (not recorded which) from PBMCs. The receptors were gathered from a human donor in good health, serving as a control.

The chain carries TRBV25-1 and TRBJ1-1, with TRBD1 matching over 8 bases. The CDR3 length is 13 residues. V was pared by 10 bases and J by 4 bases, with 8 bases of the junction left unmatched. Germline V gives CDR1 MGHDK, CDR2 SYGVNS. CDR3 protein: CAIRQGRGTEAFF. The DNA of the CDR3 is TGTGCCATCAGACAGGGGAGAGGCACTGAAGCTTTCTTT.

At least ten counts were recorded for this clonotype. This chain links TRBV7-9 with TRBJ1-1; D gene unclear. Trimming cost V 6 bases and J 4 bases, with 9 bases left between them. Germline assignment: CDR1 SEHNR and CDR2 FQNEAQ (reference sequence). This CDR3 has 12 amino acids. The CDR3 loop reads CASSLGSTEAFF. The CDR3 DNA sequence: TGTGCCAGCAGTCTGGGGAGCACTGAAGCTTTCTTT.

V usage is TRBV20-1 and J usage is TRBJ2-7; 8 bases are a match to TRBD2. Germline V gives CDR1 DFQATT, CDR2 SNEGSKA (reference sequence). Trimming took 2 bases from V and 3 from J; bases not matched to a gene: 15. This CDR3 is 17 amino acids long. DNA of the CDR3: TGCAGTGCTAGACAGTTAGCGTCTAGCGGGTTTATCTACGAGCAGTACTTC. This gives the protein CSARQLASSGFIYEQYF.

This clonotype occurred many times. The rearrangement joins TRBV2 to TRBJ1-5; D unresolved. The CDR3 is 13 residues long. V was clipped by 1 base and J by 7 bases, with 8 bases between them. CDR1 and CDR2 (germline): SNHLY, FYNNEI. CDR3 DNA sequence: TGTGCCAGCAGTGAAGGGCGGCGACAGCCCCAGCATTTT. It yields the protein CASSEGRRQPQHF.

The chain recombines TRBV29-1 with TRBJ2-2, with 11 bases fitting TRBD1. V shed 5 bases, J shed 4 bases, and the junction held 12 bases outside the gene matches. This CDR3 has 17 amino acids. Looked up from germline, CDR1 is SQVTM and CDR2 is ANQGSEA. CDR3 sequence (DNA): TGCAGCGTTACCACCCGGGACAGGGGGATGGTCACCGGGGAGCTGTTTTTT. This encodes CSVTTRDRGMVTGELFF.

The rearrangement uses TRBV19 and TRBJ2-3; TRBD1 matches at 9 bases. J was trimmed by 4 bases and V by 5 bases; bases with no gene match: 7. Germline V gene lookup returns CDR1 LNHDA and CDR2 SQIVND (reference sequence). The CDR3 sequence is 15 residues long. DNA for the CDR3: TGTGCCAGTAGTTCCCTGGACAGGGGTGCAGATACGCAGTATTTT. Its translation is CASSSLDRGADTQYF.

CDR3 in DNA: TGTGCCAGCTCACCACAAGTCATGAACACTGAAGCTTTCTTT. This sequence encodes CASSPQVMNTEAFF. The rearrangement joins TRBV18 to TRBJ1-1; D unresolved. The CDR3 length is 14 residues. The V and J ends lost 1 base and 0 bases respectively, with 6 bases between them. From germline, CDR1 is KGHSH and CDR2 LQKENI.

This clonotype showed up many times. The chain combines TRBV19 with TRBJ1-6, with TRBD1 as a possible D gene (5 bases). This CDR3 is built from 12 residues. The V end was cut by 10 bases, the J end by 12 bases, with 16 bases between. The V gene's germline CDR1 is LNHDA and CDR2 SQIVND (reference sequence). The CDR3 loop reads CATNQGRGPLHF. The CDR3 DNA reads TGTGCCACCAACCAGGGCCGGGGACCCCTCCACTTT.

V usage is TRBV24-1 and J usage is TRBJ2-5; no clear D. Per the germline V gene, CDR1 is KGHDR and CDR2 is SFDVKD. Trimming cost V 4 bases and J 1 base, with 12 bases left between them. The CDR3 sequence is 15 residues long. The CDR3 loop reads CATSDSKTVQETQYF. The CDR3 DNA reads TGTGCCACCAGTGACTCCAAGACTGTCCAAGAGACCCAGTACTTC.

Worth noting for this clonotype: A much larger clone sits a single nucleotide away, making a read error possible. The CDR3 carries no conserved terminal phenylalanine or tryptophan, so it likely arises from a read error. This chain links TRBV2 with TRBJ1-1; TRBD1 is a possible D gene (6 bases). The CDR3 sequence is 14 residues long. Germline CDR1 reads SNHLY; CDR2 reads FYNNEI. DNA for the CDR3: TGTGCCAGCACTCTCACAGGGAGTTTCACTGAGGCTTTCGTT. Protein product: CASTLTGSFTEAFV.

This clonotype was seen only once. This could be a read error, since a much larger clone is one nucleotide away. This chain connects TRBV3-1 to TRBJ2-7, with 9 bases identical to TRBD1. CDR1 is LGHDT, CDR2 YNNKEL, per germline (reference sequence). CDR3 size: 15 residues. CDR3 sequence (DNA): TGTGCCAGCATCCAATTGGGACAGGGCCCGCTGCGGGAGTACTTC. It is translated as CASIQLGQGPLREYF.

This clonotype has a count of ten or more. This CDR3 is CSVTGARFTEAFF. As DNA, the CDR3 is TGCAGCGTTACGGGGGCCCGTTTCACTGAAGCTTTCTTT. The chain uses TRBV29-1 and TRBJ1-1, with D possibly matching TRBD1 (6 bases). V lost 5 bases, J lost 4 bases, and 14 bases lay in between. Germline V lookup: CDR1 SQVTM, CDR2 ANQGSEA. The CDR3 is 13 amino acids.

In this sample, this clonotype turned up many times. This chain uses TRBV5-1 with TRBJ2-3, with D possibly matching TRBD2 (6 bases). The CDR3 is made up of 14 amino acids. The germline V and J ends were trimmed by 3 bases and 0 bases, with 8 bases remaining between them. Germline V lookup: CDR1 SGHRS, CDR2 YFSETQ. CDR3 in amino acids: CASSSGTSTDTQYF. CDR3 in DNA: TGCGCCAGCAGCTCCGGGACTAGCACAGATACGCAGTATTTT.

This clonotype was picked up many times. The rearrangement uses TRBV10-3 and TRBJ2-7; D ambiguous. CDR3 length: 12 residues. The germline CDR1 and CDR2 sequences are ENHRY and SYGVKD. V was pared by 2 bases and J by 2 bases, with 4 bases between. The CDR3 loop reads CAISEAPYEQYF. The CDR3 DNA reads TGTGCCATCAGTGAGGCCCCCTACGAGCAGTACTTC.

At least ten counts were recorded for this clonotype. The chain employs TRBV19 and TRBJ2-1, with 7 positions matching TRBD2. CDR1 is LNHDA and CDR2 is SQIVND in the germline V gene (reference sequence). The J segment lost 2 bases and the V segment lost 4 bases, leaving 8 bases of the junction unmatched. The CDR3 runs 16 residues. The CDR3 protein is CASSTGGSGPYNEQFF. In nucleotides, the CDR3 is TGTGCCAGTAGTACCGGGGGTAGCGGGCCCTACAATGAGCAGTTCTTC.

The chain has TRBV5-5 and TRBJ1-6; 8 nucleotides agree with TRBD1. This CDR3 is built from 14 residues. Per germline, CDR1 SGHKS and CDR2 YYEKEE (reference sequence). The junction had 8 bases not matched to a gene; V was cut back by 5 bases and J by 10 bases. CDR3 in amino acids: CASSFRTGTSPLHF. The CDR3 region has the DNA TGTGCCAGCAGTTTCCGGACAGGGACATCACCCCTCCACTTT.

This clonotype was seen many times. The chain links TRBV20-1 to TRBJ2-1; TRBD2 might be the D (6 bases). The CDR3 is 16 residues long. Germline CDR1 is DFQATT and CDR2 is SNEGSKA (reference sequence). Trimming took 5 bases from V and 1 from J, leaving 18 bases between them. Here the CDR3 reads CSASPVGLSSYNEQFF. In DNA form, the CDR3 reads TGCAGTGCTTCTCCGGTAGGACTATCATCCTACAATGAGCAGTTCTTC.

This clonotype was detected many times. This chain uses TRBV20-1 with TRBJ1-2; D not resolved. The germline V gene encodes CDR1 DFQATT and CDR2 SNEGSKA (reference sequence). The CDR3 covers 15 residues. V was shortened by 5 bases and J by 2 bases, with 18 bases between the two germline ends. CDR3 loop: CSARGESRLNYGYTF. CDR3 nucleotide sequence: TGCAGTGCTCGGGGTGAAAGCAGGTTAAACTATGGCTACACCTTC.

The count of this clonotype is one. This chain uses TRBV3-1 with TRBJ2-3; 11 nucleotides align to TRBD2. Germline-derived CDR1 and CDR2 are LGHDT and YNNKEL (reference sequence). This CDR3 has 17 amino acids. Unmatched junction bases numbered 8, after V lost 4 bases and J lost 2 bases. The DNA of the CDR3 is TGTGCCAGCAGCCGCCAACCGGGACTAGCGGCCACAGATACGCAGTATTTT. Translated: CASSRQPGLAATDTQYF.

This sequence joins TRBV7-9 and TRBJ2-7; D may match TRBD1 or TRBD2 (5 bases each). CDR3 length equals 13 residues. Per germline, CDR1 SEHNR and CDR2 FQNEAQ (reference sequence). With 5 bases removed from V and 5 bases from J, the gap between germline ends came to 13 bases. The CDR3 DNA reads as TGTGCCAGCAGCGCCCCAGGGACGAACGAGCAGTACTTC. This codes for CASSAPGTNEQYF.